A single T cell receptor (beta chain) is shown here with its context. This receptor's antigen is unknown. Per-base qualities were not stored, and no clone one base away is much larger. In the germline V gene (reference sequence), CDR1 corresponds to WNHNN and CDR2 to SYGVQD. There are 13 amino acids in the CDR3, from cysteine to phenylalanine inclusive. The read is trimmed to its CDR3 DNA, 39 bases read in frame from base 1. Trimming removed 2 bases from V and 5 bases from J, leaving 7 bases between the germline ends. The data are from a study of T cell responses to AZD1222 COVID-19 vaccine (dated by TCRdb to the early 2020s). With respect to the entire study: TCR sequencing covered more than 230 trial participants: 200 to 220 given two doses of AZD1222 and about 26 given two doses of MenACWY control vaccine. Trial participants were enrolled into age subgroups of 18-55, 56-69 and 70-plus years, which contained 148, 28 and 57 TCR-sequenced participants, respectively. The paper's findings and limits, for the study overall: In the small 56-69-year group, the increase in depth fell short of significance, most likely because of low power. Vaccine-associated CD4 TCRs spanned the whole spike protein, with dominant responses in regions 160-218 and 743-854. After two AZD1222 doses, spike-specific TCR breadth and depth were significantly higher than at day 0 and than in MenACWY recipients. Epitopes outside the regions mutated in the B.1.351 and B.1.1.7 variants were reportedly recognized by nearly half of the unique spike-specific TCRs. Participants were mostly white British, with more females than males. The authors suggested clonal diversity may have been underestimated. Because no day 14 peak-response samples were available, the repertoires could be characterized only after the peak T cell response. Only five to seven AZD1222 recipients were SARS-CoV-2 seropositive at baseline, limiting conclusions about previously exposed vaccinees.

Sample time point, as interpreted from the label and publication: about 28 days (+/-7) after the second vaccine dose. Because spike-specific TCR depth and breadth did not differ between the two schedules, AZD1222 recipients who got a second dose at roughly 4 weeks were pooled with those who got a second dose at roughly 12 weeks. Samples from vaccinated people were obtained from the UK trials COV001 and COV002, which included a single-blind randomized controlled phase 2/3 trial of AZD1222 (ChAdOx1 nCoV-19) in healthy adults. For TCRbeta chain sequencing, PBMC samples from trial participants were taken at day 0 and at day 28 after the second dose. The CDR3 regions of human TCRbeta chains were analyzed by immunosequencing. Per the source publication's procedure: TCRs in the repertoires were compared against a reference library of SARS-CoV-2-specific TCRs that had been generated with the MIRA antigen-specificity platform. Breadth was defined as the fraction of unique TCRs that were SARS-CoV-2-associated. Depth was defined as the fraction of total T cells that were SARS-CoV-2-associated. Using the MIRA data, every spike-specific TCR was mapped to the spike region that the TCR reacted to and assigned to either a CD4 or a CD8 class. Log10-transformed breadth and depth values were compared by one-way ANOVA with Sidak's multiple comparisons tests. The clones in this table, taken by TCRdb from immuneACCESS, are in-frame only. Not every clone is retained; where verified, under half of the shortfall comes from an unresolved V gene, and the cause of the rest is unknown. From that table come the V and J calls and clone size; the DNA was used to work out D and trimming. This sample holds 70,000 to 75,000 clones; 70% to 90% were observed only once. The ten largest make up 1.3% of the sample.

The chain is assembled from TRBV10-1 and TRBJ1-5; the D gene is possibly TRBD1, with 5 bases matching. The sequences come from peripheral blood, collected 28 days after the second AZD1222 dose. The sequence came from an adult who received the AZD1222 COVID-19 vaccine. The CDR3 amino acid sequence is: CASSEDRDQPQHF. The nucleotides are TGCGCCAGCAGTGAGGACAGAGATCAGCCCCAGCATTTT.